The rows below give T cell receptor beta chains drawn from one sample of a study of blood T cell repertoires in COVID-19. Some clones are missing from TCRdb's copy, which holds only in-frame ones; the method was immunoSEQ multiplex PCR. Of fewer than 75,000 clones listed, 86% are singletons. Sequencing was carried out using peripheral blood. These receptor sequences come from a man between 50 and 59 years old with active COVID-19. Each CDR3 is given with its conserved first and last residue. Each record gives: V gene, D gene, clone size, J gene, CDR3 protein, CDR3 DNA. D genes are given only for firm matches. Size values are once, few and many counts, or a class for expanded clones, and some rows have none.

TRBV4-3,TRBD1,.,TRBJ2-5,CASSQNWRQGQETQYF,TGCGCCAGCAGCCAGAACTGGCGACAGGGCCAAGAGACCCAGTACTTC
TRBV7-9,.,.,TRBJ2-1,CASSHNEQFF,TGTGCCAGCTCTCACAATGAGCAGTTCTTC
TRBV7-9,TRBD1,.,TRBJ2-2,CASSSRGLVTGELFF,TGTGCCAGCAGCTCCAGGGGGCTAGTCACCGGGGAGCTGTTTTTT
TRBV2,.,.,TRBJ1-3,CASSPNQRSNTIYF,TGTGCCAGCAGTCCGAATCAAAGGAGTAACACCATATATTTT
TRBV5-1,TRBD2,.,TRBJ2-1,CASSSGGTYNEQFF,TGCGCCAGCAGCAGCGGGGGAACCTACAATGAGCAGTTCTTC
TRBV7-9,.,.,TRBJ1-5,CASSLGDNSNQPQHF,TGTGCCAGCAGCTTGGGAGACAATAGCAATCAGCCCCAGCATTTT
TRBV2,TRBD1,.,TRBJ1-6,CASSASGQDNSPLHF,TGTGCCAGCAGTGCTTCGGGACAGGATAATTCACCCCTCCACTTT
TRBV18,.,.,TRBJ1-1,CASSPTLMNTEAFF,TGTGCCAGCTCACCTACTCTAATGAACACTGAAGCTTTCTTT
TRBV10-3,TRBD2,.,TRBJ2-3,CATRLAGGHTDTQYF,TGTGCCACCAGACTAGCGGGGGGCCACACAGATACGCAGTATTTT
TRBV2,.,.,TRBJ2-7,CASSEGERAWSGEQYF,TGTGCCAGCAGTGAAGGTGAGAGGGCCTGGTCGGGCGAGCAGTACTTC
TRBV19,.,.,TRBJ1-4,CASSALLRGKDEKLFF,TGTGCCAGTAGTGCTTTACTTAGGGGTAAGGATGAAAAACTGTTTTTT
TRBV5-5,.,.,TRBJ1-1,CASSQNRDLNTEAFF,TGTGCCAGCAGCCAGAACAGGGACCTGAACACTGAAGCTTTCTTT
TRBV4-3,.,few,TRBJ2-5,CASSQVYKDSQETQYF,TGCGCCAGCAGCCAAGTATATAAGGACAGCCAAGAGACCCAGTACTTC
TRBV4-1,.,.,TRBJ1-3,CASSRGTGTGNTIYF,TGCGCCAGCAGCCGCGGGACGGGGACTGGAAACACCATATATTTT
TRBV2,.,once,TRBJ2-1,CASSARDKNNEQFF,TGTGCCAGCAGTGCTAGGGACAAAAACAATGAGCAGTTCTTC
TRBV4-1,TRBD2,.,TRBJ2-1,CASSQVPRGGEQFF,TGCGCCAGCAGCCAAGTCCCGCGGGGGGGCGAGCAGTTCTTC
TRBV19,.,once,TRBJ2-3,CASSRTARPGYTDTQYF,TGTGCCAGTAGTCGCACCGCGAGACCAGGGTACACAGATACGCAGTATTTT
TRBV5-4,TRBD2,.,TRBJ2-3,CASSPTGGRASDTQYF,TGTGCCAGCAGCCCTACAGGCGGGAGGGCCTCAGATACGCAGTATTTT
TRBV28,TRBD1,.,TRBJ1-2,CASSSTQQGARGYTF,TGTGCCAGCAGTTCGACGCAACAGGGGGCGCGCGGCTACACCTTC
TRBV13,.,once,TRBJ2-3,CASSLLKGDTQYF,TGTGCCAGCAGCCTACTAAAGGGGGATACGCAGTATTTT
TRBV3-1/TRBV3-2,TRBD2,.,TRBJ2-5,CASSPGLAGEETQYF,TGTGCCAGCAGCCCCGGACTAGCGGGGGAAGAGACCCAGTACTTC
TRBV28,TRBD2,.,TRBJ2-7,CASRVGLAGITYEQYF,TGTGCCAGCAGAGTAGGACTAGCGGGTATTACCTACGAGCAGTACTTC
TRBV5-1,TRBD1,.,TRBJ2-5,CASSPERDRAGKETQYF,TGCGCCAGCAGCCCCGAACGGGACAGGGCCGGTAAAGAGACCCAGTACTTC
TRBV6-5,.,.,TRBJ1-5,CASSSTRTGRRQPQHF,TGTGCCAGCAGTTCGACTCGGACCGGGAGGCGTCAGCCCCAGCATTTT
TRBV2,TRBD1,.,TRBJ2-6,CASSDGQGVTGANVLTF,TGTGCCAGCAGTGACGGACAGGGGGTAACTGGGGCCAACGTCCTGACTTTC
TRBV12-3/TRBV12-4,.,.,TRBJ2-3,CASKAGVTQYF,TGTGCCAGCAAGGCAGGGGTTACGCAGTATTTT
TRBV6-2/TRBV6-3,.,.,TRBJ2-1,CASTPPLGRMNNEQFF,TGTGCCAGCACCCCCCCCTTGGGCAGGATGAACAATGAGCAGTTCTTC
TRBV7-2,.,.,TRBJ2-4,CASSTGAGAKNIQYF,TGTGCCAGCAGTACAGGGGCGGGGGCCAAAAACATTCAGTACTTC
TRBV6-4,.,.,TRBJ2-1,CATSKGRLSGEQFF,TGTGCCACATCTAAGGGGAGGCTTTCTGGTGAGCAGTTCTTC
TRBV7-6,TRBD2,.,TRBJ2-3,CASSVAPGLVSDTQYF,TGTGCCAGCAGCGTTGCCCCGGGACTAGTTTCAGATACGCAGTATTTT
TRBV6-6,.,.,TRBJ2-7,CASSPGLLVNEQYF,TGTGCCAGCAGCCCAGGGCTACTCGTGAATGAGCAGTACTTC
TRBV9,TRBD1,.,TRBJ2-3,CASSARTGGTDTQYF,TGTGCCAGCAGCGCCCGGACAGGGGGCACAGATACGCAGTATTTT
TRBV27,.,.,TRBJ2-1,CASSQTPPTRGEQFF,TGTGCCAGCAGTCAAACCCCCCCGACTAGAGGTGAGCAGTTCTTC
TRBV2,TRBD1,.,TRBJ1-1,CASGGQMNTEAFF,TGTGCCAGCGGGGGACAGATGAACACTGAAGCTTTCTTT
TRBV30,TRBD1,.,TRBJ2-2,CAWSVGVLLGDRSTGELFF,TGTGCCTGGAGTGTAGGGGTTCTACTCGGGGACAGATCTACCGGGGAGCTGTTTTTT
TRBV18,.,.,TRBJ1-2,CASSPDRSNYGYTF,TGTGCCAGCTCACCTGACAGGAGTAACTATGGCTACACCTTC
TRBV11-2,.,.,TRBJ1-2,CASSFTSYGYTF,TGTGCCAGCAGCTTTACTAGCTATGGCTACACCTTC
TRBV15,TRBD1,.,TRBJ2-1,CATSRDLGTGYNEQFF,TGTGCCACCAGCAGAGATTTGGGGACAGGGTACAATGAGCAGTTCTTC
TRBV7-2,TRBD2,.,TRBJ2-2,CASSLETSGRTAGELFF,TGTGCCAGCTCCTTGGAGACTAGCGGGAGGACCGCCGGGGAGCTGTTTTTT
TRBV6-5,.,few,TRBJ2-7,CASSTLSSYEQYF,TGTGCCAGCTCGACACTCTCCTCCTACGAGCAGTACTTC
TRBV6-6,TRBD1,.,TRBJ2-5,CASSVPGQGKETQYF,TGTGCCAGCAGCGTACCTGGACAGGGGAAAGAGACCCAGTACTTC
TRBV11-3,.,.,TRBJ2-1,CASSLVSSEQFF,TGTGCCAGCAGCTTAGTTTCCAGTGAGCAGTTCTTC
TRBV4-3,.,.,TRBJ1-2,CASSQDRGQTQRYGYTF,TGCGCCAGCAGCCAAGACCGAGGACAGACACAGAGGTATGGCTACACCTTC
TRBV9,TRBD2,.,TRBJ2-7,CASSVGLAGYEQYF,TGTGCCAGCAGCGTAGGACTAGCGGGGTACGAGCAGTACTTC
TRBV24-1,TRBD1,once,TRBJ2-3,CATSGKDRGGTDTQYF,TGTGCCACCAGTGGGAAGGACAGGGGAGGGACAGATACGCAGTATTTT
TRBV30,TRBD1,.,TRBJ2-1,CAWTQGAGEQFF,TGTGCCTGGACACAGGGGGCAGGTGAGCAGTTCTTC
TRBV28,TRBD1,.,TRBJ1-2,CASSRTGNYGYTF,TGTGCCAGCAGTCGGACAGGGAACTATGGCTACACCTTC
TRBV4-3,TRBD1,.,TRBJ2-3,CASSQLDRALDTQYF,TGCGCCAGCAGCCAGCTCGACAGGGCTCTCGATACGCAGTATTTT
TRBV6-2/TRBV6-3,.,once,TRBJ2-7,CASSTDTSYEQYF,TGTGCCAGCAGTACGGACACCTCCTACGAGCAGTACTTC
TRBV5-4,.,.,TRBJ1-6,CASSLRTPVRNSPLHF,TGTGCCAGCAGCTTGAGGACACCGGTTCGGAATTCACCCCTCCACTTT
TRBV9,.,.,TRBJ1-2,CASSAPSLVGYTF,TGTGCCAGCAGCGCACCTAGTCTCGTCGGCTACACCTTC
TRBV28,TRBD1,.,TRBJ1-5,CASLRGNNQPQHF,TGTGCCAGCCTCAGGGGGAACAATCAGCCCCAGCATTTT
TRBV6-5,TRBD1,.,TRBJ1-5,CASRWTGSQPQHF,TGTGCCAGCAGGTGGACAGGGAGCCAGCCCCAGCATTTT
TRBV6-2/TRBV6-3,TRBD2,.,TRBJ2-2,CASNPGLAGELFF,TGTGCCAGCAACCCCGGACTAGCAGGGGAGCTGTTTTTT
TRBV2,.,.,TRBJ1-5,CASSPDTFNQPQHF,TGTGCCAGCAGCCCGGACACGTTCAATCAGCCCCAGCATTTT
TRBV7-3,.,.,TRBJ2-5,CASSLNVGGETQYF,TGTGCCAGCAGCTTAAATGTGGGAGGAGAGACCCAGTACTTC
TRBV21-1,.,.,TRBJ2-1,CASSGRGVTHNEQFF,TGTGCCAGCAGCGGTCGCGGGGTCACACACAATGAGCAGTTCTTC
TRBV11-3,.,.,TRBJ1-1,CASSLGARNTEAFF,TGTGCCAGCAGCTTAGGGGCTCGCAACACTGAAGCTTTCTTT
TRBV7-9,.,once,TRBJ1-2,CASSYGGANYGYTF,TGTGCCAGCAGCTATGGCGGGGCTAACTATGGCTACACCTTC